The 20 T cell receptor beta chains reported below all come from one sample, sequenced in a study of blood T cell repertoires in COVID-19. The repertoire was sequenced with immunoSEQ multiplex PCR; TCRdb's copy has only in-frame clones and lacks some. The data hold approximately 65,000 clones, with roughly 80% observed a single time. The material sequenced was peripheral blood. These receptors originate from an elderly woman with active or convalescent COVID-19.

V is TRBV5-8 and J is TRBJ1-2, with unresolved D. There are 13 residues in the CDR3. Germline V lookup: CDR1 SGHTS, CDR2 YDEGEE. Trimming removed 2 bases from V and 4 bases from J, with 9 bases in between. The CDR3 here is CASSFYQSYGYTF. CDR3 bases: TGTGCCAGCAGCTTTTACCAGTCCTATGGCTACACCTTC.

DNA of the CDR3: TGTGCCAGCAGCTCTTCAGTGACAGGGATGCACACCGGGGAGCTGTTTTTT. It translates to CASSSSVTGMHTGELFF. The gene calls are TRBV5-4 and TRBJ2-2; 7 bases line up with TRBD1. The V gene's germline CDR1 is SGHNT and CDR2 YYREEE (reference sequence). The CDR3 length is 17 residues. With V trimmed by 3 bases and J by 3 bases, 11 bases remained unmatched.

There are a few counts of this clone. The CDR3 spells CSVEGGYYGYTF. The CDR3 DNA is TGCAGCGTTGAGGGCGGGTACTATGGCTACACCTTC. The chain couples TRBV29-1 to TRBJ1-2; D uncertain. The length of the CDR3 is 12 residues. Trimming removed 3 bases from V and 3 bases from J, with 8 bases in between. The germline gives CDR1 SQVTM, CDR2 ANQGSEA.

The gene calls are TRBV7-9 and TRBJ1-2, with D possibly matching TRBD1 (5 bases). Trimming took 5 bases from V and 4 from J, leaving 14 bases between them. From germline, CDR1 is SEHNR and CDR2 FQNEAQ (reference sequence). This CDR3 contains 14 residues. In DNA, the CDR3 is TGTGCCAGCAGCCCCGGACACTTCGGCTATGGCTACACCTTC. Its protein product is CASSPGHFGYGYTF.

V usage is TRBV10-2 and J usage is TRBJ2-1, with D hard to call. This CDR3 comprises 14 residues. V lost 2 bases and J lost 9, with 14 bases in between. Germline CDR1 reads WSHSY; CDR2 reads SAAADI. CDR3 protein: CASSEPLGAGEQFF. As DNA, the CDR3 is TGCGCCAGCAGTGAGCCCCTGGGCGCCGGTGAGCAGTTCTTC.

As for this clone: The junction departs from the called germline gene at one end, perhaps through a read error. V and J are TRBV7-7 and TRBJ2-7; TRBD2 aligns across 10 bases. Germline CDR1 is SSHAT and CDR2 is FNYEAQ (reference sequence). The CDR3 contains 13 residues. CDR3 sequence (DNA): TGTGCTAGCAGCACTAGCGGGGCGGGAGAGCAGTACTTC. Its protein product is CASSTSGAGEQYF.

The V and J genes are TRBV3-1 (or the pseudogene TRBV3-2) and TRBJ2-1; TRBD2 aligns across 9 bases. With 5 bases clipped from V and 3 bases from J, the junction kept 8 bases outside the gene matches. The CDR3 is 16 amino acids. CDR1 is LGHDT, CDR2 YNNKEL, per germline (reference sequence). CDR3 loop: CASSRSTSGYYNEQFF. As DNA, the CDR3 is TGTGCCAGCAGCAGATCGACTAGCGGTTACTACAATGAGCAGTTCTTC.

The rearrangement links TRBV5-1 to TRBJ2-7; the match to TRBD2 covers 11 bases. The CDR3 runs 16 residues. Unmatched junction bases numbered 8, after V lost 4 bases and J lost 2 bases. CDR1 SGHRS and CDR2 YFSETQ come from the germline V gene. This CDR3 reads CASSPGTSGRPYEQYF. The DNA for the CDR3 is TGCGCCAGCAGCCCGGGGACTAGCGGACGACCCTACGAGCAGTACTTC.

The chain links TRBV28 to TRBJ1-5; the D gene is possibly TRBD1 (5 bases). The CDR3 consists of 13 residues. Germline V gene data show CDR1 as MDHEN and CDR2 as SYDVKM. The V gene lost 8 bases and the J gene lost 2 bases, with 10 bases spanning the gap. The CDR3 protein is CASRGDGNQPQHF. For the CDR3, the DNA is TGTGCCAGCCGGGGGGACGGCAATCAGCCCCAGCATTTT.

The rearrangement uses TRBV5-4 and TRBJ2-7; maybe TRBD1 (5 bases). V was cut by 3 bases and J by 3 bases, with 19 bases left in between. The length of the CDR3 is 16 residues. Germline V CDR1 and CDR2: SGHNT, YYREEE (reference sequence). In DNA form, the CDR3 reads TGTGCCAGCAGCTCTCCCAGTCAGACAGCAAACTACGAGCAGTACTTC. It translates to CASSSPSQTANYEQYF.

Here the CDR3 DNA reads TGTGCCAGTAGTAGAGGACTAGCGGGGGACCCCTACGAGCAGTACTTC. It translates to CASSRGLAGDPYEQYF. The rearrangement uses TRBV19 and TRBJ2-7; TRBD2 matches 13 bases. The germline V gene has CDR1 LNHDA and CDR2 SQIVND (reference sequence). This CDR3 is built from 16 residues. The V and J ends lost 4 bases and 2 bases, in that order; junction bases with no gene match: 5. The full variable domain, in which reference TRBV19 and TRBJ2-7 provide the parts outside the CDR3, is DGGITQSPKYLFRKEGQNVTLSCEQNLNHDAMYWYRQDPGQGLRLIYYSQIVNDFQKGDIAEGYSVSREKKESFPLTVTSAQKNPTAFYLCASSRGLAGDPYEQYFGPGTRLTVT.

The chain couples TRBV2 to TRBJ1-6; D uncertain. The ends were cut back, 6 bases at V and 7 bases at J, with 10 bases in the middle. This CDR3 contains 13 residues. CDR1 is SNHLY and CDR2 is FYNNEI in the germline V gene. The CDR3, as DNA: TGTGCCAGCAGCCAGATATTGAATTCACCCCTCCACTTT. Translating gives CASSQILNSPLHF.

This sequence joins TRBV12-3 or TRBV12-4 and TRBJ1-1; unclear D gene. This CDR3 contains 12 residues. The V end lost 6 bases, the J end lost 4 bases, and 9 bases lay between the germline ends. This CDR3 is CASSHITTEAFF. The CDR3 coding sequence is TGTGCCAGCAGCCACATAACCACTGAAGCTTTCTTT.

The chain couples TRBV9 to TRBJ2-1; 9 bases line up with TRBD1. The CDR3 sequence is 15 residues long. Looked up from germline, CDR1 is SGDLS and CDR2 is YYNGEE. Unmatched junction bases numbered 4, after V lost 2 bases and J lost 4 bases. This CDR3 is CASSVSGTGYNEQFF. The CDR3 DNA reads TGTGCCAGCAGCGTCTCCGGGACAGGGTACAATGAGCAGTTCTTC.

The chain couples TRBV11-2 to TRBJ2-7; 10 nucleotides line up with TRBD1. V lost 5 bases, J lost 3 bases, and 4 bases stayed unmatched. The CDR3 covers 14 residues. Germline V lookup: CDR1 SGHAT, CDR2 FQNNGV. The CDR3 DNA reads as TGTGCCAGCAGCCGGGACAGGGGTGTCTACGAGCAGTACTTC. Amino acid sequence: CASSRDRGVYEQYF.

This sequence joins TRBV19 and TRBJ1-2; tentative D call: TRBD1 (5 bases). Trimming took off 3 bases at V and 2 bases at J, with 10 bases between the two ends. In germline, CDR1 is LNHDA, CDR2 SQIVND (reference sequence). This CDR3 spans 14 amino acids. Here the CDR3 reads CASSIRAENYGYTF. The DNA of the CDR3 is TGTGCCAGTAGTATCAGGGCGGAGAACTATGGCTACACCTTC.

The chain employs TRBV5-1 and TRBJ2-1, with a tentative D call TRBD1 (7 bases). The V gene lost 4 bases and the J gene lost 1 base, with 12 bases spanning the gap. The CDR3 has 15 amino acids. Per germline, CDR1 SGHRS and CDR2 YFSETQ. In nucleotides, the CDR3 is TGCGCCAGCAGCCCGGAGGGGGCATCCTACAATGAGCAGTTCTTC. Translation gives CASSPEGASYNEQFF.

The chain combines TRBV7-9 with TRBJ2-7, with 9 nucleotides matching TRBD1. The V segment lost 4 bases and the J segment 3 bases; nucleotides outside the gene matches: 4. The CDR3 length is 14 residues. CDR1 SEHNR and CDR2 FQNEAQ come from the germline V gene (reference sequence). The CDR3 loop is CASSSSGQGYEQYF. The CDR3 DNA is TGTGCCAGCAGCTCCTCGGGACAGGGCTACGAGCAGTACTTC.

On this clone itself: Other DNA sequences in this specimen translate into the identical CDR3. V usage is TRBV11-2 and J usage is TRBJ1-1; D gene ambiguous. The CDR3 consists of 13 residues. V was shortened by 1 base and J by 2 bases, with 5 bases between the two germline ends. Germline V gene sequence: CDR1 SGHAT, CDR2 FQNNGV. CDR3 loop: CASSLGRNTEAFF. Here the CDR3 DNA reads TGTGCCAGCAGCTTAGGGAGAAACACTGAAGCTTTCTTT.

The chain links TRBV2 to TRBJ1-3; D unclear. Germline CDR1 and CDR2: SNHLY and FYNNEI. Trimming took off 7 bases at V and 3 bases at J, with 16 bases between the two ends. The length of the CDR3 is 15 residues. The CDR3 region has the DNA TGTGCCAGCACCAGAGACAAGGAAAGTGGAAACACCATATATTTT. Translation gives CASTRDKESGNTIYF.